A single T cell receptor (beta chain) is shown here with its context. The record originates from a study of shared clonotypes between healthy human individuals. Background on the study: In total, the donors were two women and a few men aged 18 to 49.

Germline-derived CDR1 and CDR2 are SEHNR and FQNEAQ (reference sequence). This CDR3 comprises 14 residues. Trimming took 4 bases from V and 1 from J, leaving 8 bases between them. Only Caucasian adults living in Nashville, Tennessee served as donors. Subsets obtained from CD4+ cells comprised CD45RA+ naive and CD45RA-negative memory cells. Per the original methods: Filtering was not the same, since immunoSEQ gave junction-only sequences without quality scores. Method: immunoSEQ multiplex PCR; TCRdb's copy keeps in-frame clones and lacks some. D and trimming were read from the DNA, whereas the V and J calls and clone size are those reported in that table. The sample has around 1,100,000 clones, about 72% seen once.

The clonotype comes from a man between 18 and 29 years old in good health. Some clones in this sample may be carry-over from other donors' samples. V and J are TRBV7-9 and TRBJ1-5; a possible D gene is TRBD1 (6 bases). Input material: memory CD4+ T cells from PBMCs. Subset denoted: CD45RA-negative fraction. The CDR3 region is CASSSGASNQPQHF. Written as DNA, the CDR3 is TGTGCCAGCAGCTCAGGGGCGAGCAATCAGCCCCAGCATTTT.